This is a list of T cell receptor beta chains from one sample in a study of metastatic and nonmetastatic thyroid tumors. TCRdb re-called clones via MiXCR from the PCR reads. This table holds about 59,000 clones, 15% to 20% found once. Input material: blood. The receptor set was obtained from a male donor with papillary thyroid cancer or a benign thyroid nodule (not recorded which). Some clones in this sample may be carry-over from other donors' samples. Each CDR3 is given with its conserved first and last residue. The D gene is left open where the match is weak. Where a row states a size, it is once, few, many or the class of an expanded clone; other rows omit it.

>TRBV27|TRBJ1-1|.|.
CASIPTMGRVMNTEAFF
TGTGCCAGCATACCCACCATGGGGCGCGTGATGAACACTGAAGCTTTCTTT
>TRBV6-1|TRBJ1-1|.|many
CASSEVSGLLSTEAFF
TGTGCCAGCAGTGAAGTCAGCGGGCTCTTATCTACTGAAGCTTTCTTT
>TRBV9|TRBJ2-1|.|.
CASSVCRDMGNEQFF
TGTGCCAGCAGCGTATGCCGGGACATGGGCAATGAGCAGTTCTTC
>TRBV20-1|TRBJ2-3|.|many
CTTVDASTDTQYF
TGCACCACGGTAGATGCGTCCACAGATACGCAGTATTTT
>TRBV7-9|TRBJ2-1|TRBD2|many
CASSPQAGGAGEQFF
TGTGCCAGCAGCCCCCAAGCGGGAGGGGCCGGTGAGCAGTTCTTC
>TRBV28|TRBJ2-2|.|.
CASSLELGGSVTGELFF
TGTGCCAGCAGTTTAGAACTGGGGGGTTCGGTCACCGGGGAGCTGTTTTTT
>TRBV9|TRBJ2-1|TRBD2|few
CASSVGGSGTGDEQFF
TGTGCCAGCAGCGTAGGCGGTAGCGGGACGGGCGATGAGCAGTTCTTC
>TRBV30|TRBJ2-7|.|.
CAWSLGTYEQYF
TGTGCCTGGAGCTTGGGAACCTACGAGCAGTACTTC
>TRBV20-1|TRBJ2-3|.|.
CSGGGWANHDTQYF
TGCAGTGGAGGAGGTTGGGCGAACCACGATACGCAGTATTTT
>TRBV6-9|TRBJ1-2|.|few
CDSSYRSGDLGGYTF
TGTGACAGCAGTTATCGGTCGGGAGACCTTGGGGGCTACACCTTC